This T cell receptor beta chain was sequenced in a study of T cell responses to AZD1222 COVID-19 vaccine (dated by TCRdb to the early 2020s). About the investigation overall: A total of approximately 250 trial participants underwent TCR sequencing, of whom 200 to 220 had received two doses of AZD1222 and some 26 had received two doses of the MenACWY control vaccine. Trial participants were enrolled by age into subgroups of 18-55, 56-69 and 70-plus years, and around 150, 29 and 61 TCR-sequenced participants, respectively, were included in these subgroups.

The CDR3 regions of human TCRbeta chains were subjected to immunosequencing. Turning to the authors' computational methods: Repertoire TCRs were checked for matches against a reference library of SARS-CoV-2-specific TCRs that had been generated using the MIRA antigen-specificity platform. Breadth was defined as the fraction of unique TCRs that were SARS-CoV-2-associated. Depth was defined as the fraction of total T cells that were SARS-CoV-2-associated. Using the MIRA data, each spike-specific TCR was mapped to the spike region that the TCR reacts to and placed in a CD4 or CD8 class. Log10-transformed breadth and depth values were compared by one-way ANOVA with Sidak's multiple comparisons tests. Imported from immuneACCESS, the table was reduced by TCRdb to in-frame sequences with V and J called. These copies leave out some clones; in studies compared against another copy, an unresolved V gene accounts for under half, and the cause of the remainder is not known. V, J and clone size derive from that table, while D and trimming were established from the DNA sequence. Recorded for this sample are some 95,000 clones; roughly 90% of them occurred a single time. The ten largest clones capture 9% to 13% of the sample.

Worth noting for this clone: What antigen it recognizes has not been identified. Qualities for individual bases were not recorded, and no much larger clone is one base off.

The CDR3 goes from the cysteine to the phenylalanine over 15 residues. CDR3 DNA is the only sequence kept; it has 45 bases, read in frame from the first base. The time point label corresponds to: about 28 days (+/-7) after the second vaccine dose. AZD1222 recipients with second doses at about 4 weeks or about 12 weeks were pooled, because spike-specific TCR depth and breadth did not differ between schedules. The vaccinee samples were drawn from two UK trials, COV001 and COV002, one of which was a single-blind randomized controlled phase 2/3 trial testing AZD1222 (ChAdOx1 nCoV-19) in healthy adults. For TCRbeta chain sequencing, PBMC samples were collected from trial participants at day 0 and at day 28 after the second dose. Overall study results and their limits: Reportedly, almost half of the unique spike-specific TCRs recognized epitopes lying outside the regions that are mutated in the B.1.351 and B.1.1.7 variants. No day 14 peak-response samples were available, so repertoires were characterized only after the peak T cell response. In the small 56-69-year group, the increase in depth fell short of significance, most likely because of low power. CD4 TCRs associated with the vaccine covered the entire spike protein, and the dominant responses were in regions 160-218 and 743-854. After two AZD1222 doses, spike-specific TCR breadth and depth were significantly higher than at day 0 and than in MenACWY recipients. Conclusions about previously exposed vaccinees are limited because only a handful of AZD1222 recipients were SARS-CoV-2 seropositive at baseline. Most participants were white British and females outnumbered males, and the authors suggested that clonal diversity may have been underestimated.

Recombination connected TRBV21-1 to TRBJ1-2. TRBV21-1 is a documented pseudogene. The receptor was isolated from an adult who received the AZD1222 COVID-19 vaccine. Sample: peripheral blood, taken 28 days after the second AZD1222 dose. The DNA sequence follows: TGTGCCAGCAGCTACAGGGACTTGTGGAACTATGGCTACACCTTC. Its protein is CASSYRDLWNYGYTF.